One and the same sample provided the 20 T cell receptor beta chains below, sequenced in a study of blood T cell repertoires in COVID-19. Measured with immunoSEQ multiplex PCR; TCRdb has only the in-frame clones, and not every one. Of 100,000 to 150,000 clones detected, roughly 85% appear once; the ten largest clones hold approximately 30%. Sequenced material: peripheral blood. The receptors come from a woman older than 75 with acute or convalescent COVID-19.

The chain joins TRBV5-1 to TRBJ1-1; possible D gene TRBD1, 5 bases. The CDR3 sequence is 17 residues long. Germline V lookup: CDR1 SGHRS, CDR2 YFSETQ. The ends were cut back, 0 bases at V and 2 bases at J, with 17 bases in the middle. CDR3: CASSLGWGDAGNTEAFF. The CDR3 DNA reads TGCGCCAGCAGCTTGGGATGGGGGGACGCGGGAAACACTGAAGCTTTCTTT.

CDR3 amino acids: CASSNYGTIDGYTF. The CDR3 DNA sequence: TGTGCCAGTAGTAATTACGGGACAATTGATGGCTACACCTTC. V and J are TRBV19 and TRBJ1-2, with D perhaps matching TRBD1 (6 bases). With 4 bases removed from V and 6 bases from J, the gap between germline ends came to 15 bases. The CDR3 has 14 amino acids. Per germline, CDR1 LNHDA and CDR2 SQIVND (reference sequence).

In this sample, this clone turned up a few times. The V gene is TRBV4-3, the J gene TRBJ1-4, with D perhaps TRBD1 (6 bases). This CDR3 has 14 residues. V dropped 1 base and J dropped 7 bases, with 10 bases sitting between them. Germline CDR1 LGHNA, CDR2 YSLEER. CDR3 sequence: CASSQAGGFEKLFF. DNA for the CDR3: TGCGCCAGCAGCCAAGCTGGGGGCTTTGAAAAACTGTTTTTT.

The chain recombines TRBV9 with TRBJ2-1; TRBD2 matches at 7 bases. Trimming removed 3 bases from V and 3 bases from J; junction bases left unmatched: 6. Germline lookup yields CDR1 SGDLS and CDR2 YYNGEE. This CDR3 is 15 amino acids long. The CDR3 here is CASSATASGYNEQFF. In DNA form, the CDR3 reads TGTGCCAGCAGCGCCACGGCTAGCGGCTACAATGAGCAGTTCTTC.

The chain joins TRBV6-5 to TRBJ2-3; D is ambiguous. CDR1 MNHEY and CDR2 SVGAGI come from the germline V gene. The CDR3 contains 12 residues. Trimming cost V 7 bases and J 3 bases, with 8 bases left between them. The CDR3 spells CASTHTTDTQYF. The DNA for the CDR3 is TGTGCCAGCACTCACACAACAGATACGCAGTATTTT.

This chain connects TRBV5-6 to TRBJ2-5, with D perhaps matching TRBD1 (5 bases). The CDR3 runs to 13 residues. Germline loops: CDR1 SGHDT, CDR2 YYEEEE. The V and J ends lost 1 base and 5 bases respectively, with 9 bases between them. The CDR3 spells CASSLQGQETQYF. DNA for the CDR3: TGTGCCAGCAGCTTGCAGGGCCAGGAGACCCAGTACTTC.

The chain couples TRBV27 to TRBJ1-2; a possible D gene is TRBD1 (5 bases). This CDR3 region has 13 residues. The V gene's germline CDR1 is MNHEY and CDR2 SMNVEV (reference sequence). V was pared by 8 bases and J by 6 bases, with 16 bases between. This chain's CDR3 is CASQGRPRNGYTF. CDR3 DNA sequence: TGTGCCAGCCAGGGAAGGCCCAGGAATGGCTACACCTTC.

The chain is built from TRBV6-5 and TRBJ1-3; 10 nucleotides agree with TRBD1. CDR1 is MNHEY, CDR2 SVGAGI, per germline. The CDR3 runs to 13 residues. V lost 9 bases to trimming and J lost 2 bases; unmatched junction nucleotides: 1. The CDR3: CASDRGPGNTIYF. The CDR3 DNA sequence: TGTGCCAGTGACAGGGGGCCTGGAAACACCATATATTTT.

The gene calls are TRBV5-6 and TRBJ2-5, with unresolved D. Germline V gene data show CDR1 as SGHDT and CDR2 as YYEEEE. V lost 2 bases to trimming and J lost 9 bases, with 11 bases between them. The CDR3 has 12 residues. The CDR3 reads CASSFSRNSQYF. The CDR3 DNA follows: TGTGCCAGCAGCTTTTCCCGCAACTCCCAGTACTTC.

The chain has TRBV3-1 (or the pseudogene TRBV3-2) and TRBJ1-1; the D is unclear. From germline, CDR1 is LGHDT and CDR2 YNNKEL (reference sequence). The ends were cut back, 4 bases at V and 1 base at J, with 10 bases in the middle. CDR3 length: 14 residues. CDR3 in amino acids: CASSLRAGNTEAFF. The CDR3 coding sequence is TGTGCCAGCAGCCTCCGGGCGGGGAACACTGAAGCTTTCTTT.

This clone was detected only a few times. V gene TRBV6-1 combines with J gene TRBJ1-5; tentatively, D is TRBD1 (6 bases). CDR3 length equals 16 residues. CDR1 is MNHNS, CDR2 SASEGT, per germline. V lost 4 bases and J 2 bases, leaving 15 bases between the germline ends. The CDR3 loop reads CASSAQGSRGNQPQHF. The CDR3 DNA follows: TGTGCCAGCAGTGCACAGGGAAGTCGCGGCAATCAGCCCCAGCATTTT.

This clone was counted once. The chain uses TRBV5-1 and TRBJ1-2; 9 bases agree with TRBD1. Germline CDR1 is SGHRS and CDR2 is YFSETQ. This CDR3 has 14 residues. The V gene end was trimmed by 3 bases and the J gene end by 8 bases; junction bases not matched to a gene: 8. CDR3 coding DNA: TGCGCCAGCAGCTCAGAACAGGGGGCTCGAGGCTACACCTTC. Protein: CASSSEQGARGYTF.

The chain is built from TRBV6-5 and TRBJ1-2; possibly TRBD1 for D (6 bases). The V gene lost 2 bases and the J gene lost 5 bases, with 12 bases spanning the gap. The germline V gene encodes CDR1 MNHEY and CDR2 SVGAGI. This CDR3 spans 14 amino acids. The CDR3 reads CASSYATGPYGYTF. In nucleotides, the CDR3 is TGTGCCAGCAGTTACGCAACAGGGCCTTATGGCTACACCTTC.

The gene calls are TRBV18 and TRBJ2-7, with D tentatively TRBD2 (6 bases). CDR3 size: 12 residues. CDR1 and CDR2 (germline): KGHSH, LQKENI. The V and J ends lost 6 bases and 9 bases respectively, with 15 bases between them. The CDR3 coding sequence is TGTGCCAGCTCCCAGGACCAGGGAGGGCAGTACTTC. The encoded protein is CASSQDQGGQYF.

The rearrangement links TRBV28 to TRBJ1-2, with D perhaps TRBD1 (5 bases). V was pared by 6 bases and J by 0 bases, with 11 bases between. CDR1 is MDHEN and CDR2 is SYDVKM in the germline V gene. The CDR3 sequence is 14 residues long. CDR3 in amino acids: CASSPGLSNYGYTF. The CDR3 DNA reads TGTGCCAGCAGCCCAGGGCTTTCTAACTATGGCTACACCTTC.

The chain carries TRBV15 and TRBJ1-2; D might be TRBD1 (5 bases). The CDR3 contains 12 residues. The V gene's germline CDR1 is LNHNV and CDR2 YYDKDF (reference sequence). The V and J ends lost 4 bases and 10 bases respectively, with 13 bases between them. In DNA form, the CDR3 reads TGTGCCACCAGCATCTTCGGAGGGGCCTACACCTTC. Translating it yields CATSIFGGAYTF.

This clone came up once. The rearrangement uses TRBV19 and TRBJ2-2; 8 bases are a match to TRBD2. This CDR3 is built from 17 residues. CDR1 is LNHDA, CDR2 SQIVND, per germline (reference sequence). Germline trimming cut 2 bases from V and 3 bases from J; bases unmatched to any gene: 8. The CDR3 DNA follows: TGTGCCAGTAGTATAACGGGGGGGTTCGGGGACACCGGGGAGCTGTTTTTT. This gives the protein CASSITGGFGDTGELFF.

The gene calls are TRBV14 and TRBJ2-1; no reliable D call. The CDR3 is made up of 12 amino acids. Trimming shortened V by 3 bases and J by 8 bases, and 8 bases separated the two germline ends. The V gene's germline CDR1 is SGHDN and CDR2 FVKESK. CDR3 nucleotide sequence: TGTGCCAGCAGCCACGGGTCGGATGAGCAGTTCTTC. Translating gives CASSHGSDEQFF.

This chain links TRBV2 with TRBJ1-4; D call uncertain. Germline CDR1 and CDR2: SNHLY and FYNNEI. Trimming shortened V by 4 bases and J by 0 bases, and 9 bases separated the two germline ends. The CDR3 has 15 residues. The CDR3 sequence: CASSGGRTTNEKLFF. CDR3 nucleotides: TGTGCCAGCAGTGGAGGCCGTACAACTAATGAAAAACTGTTTTTT.

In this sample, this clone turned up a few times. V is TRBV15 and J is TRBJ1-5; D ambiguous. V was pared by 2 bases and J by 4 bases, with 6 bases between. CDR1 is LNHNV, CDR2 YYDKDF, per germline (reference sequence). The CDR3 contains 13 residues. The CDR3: CATSRRANQPQHF. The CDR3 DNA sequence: TGTGCCACCAGCAGAAGAGCGAATCAGCCCCAGCATTTT.